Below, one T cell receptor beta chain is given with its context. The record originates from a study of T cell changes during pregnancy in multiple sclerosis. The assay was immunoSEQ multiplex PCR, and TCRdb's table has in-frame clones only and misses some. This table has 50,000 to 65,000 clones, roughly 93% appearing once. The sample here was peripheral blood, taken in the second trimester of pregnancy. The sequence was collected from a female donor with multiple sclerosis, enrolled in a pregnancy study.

The CDR3 region has the DNA TGTGCCAGCTCACCTTTGGCACCCTCGCCAACCTACGAGCAGTACTTC. It translates to CASSPLAPSPTYEQYF. V is TRBV18 and J is TRBJ2-7, with D unresolved. V lost 3 bases and J lost 2, with 17 bases in between. Germline V gene data show CDR1 as KGHSH and CDR2 as LQKENI. CDR3 length: 16 residues.